The TCR beta chain described here comes from a study of prognosis after radiotherapy for stage I lung cancer. Using two-round multiplex PCR, the authors amplified TCR beta CDR3 from genomic DNA. First-round PCR, the initial amplification, used primers specific to each TRBV and TRBJ gene. Using its own MiXCR run on the multiplex PCR reads, TCRdb lists one record per CDR3 protein. The data hold about 27,000 distinct CDR3 sequences, with around 30% observed a single time. This clonotype was recorded at least ten times. This CDR3 contains 15 residues. V was shortened by 3 bases and J by 7 bases, with 18 bases between the two germline ends. Germline-derived CDR1 and CDR2 are ENHRY and SYGVKD.

Sequences were derived from PBMCs, sampled before or after stereotactic body radiation therapy (not recorded which). The V and J genes are TRBV10-3 and TRBJ2-5, with D perhaps TRBD2 (6 bases). This clonotype was sampled from a donor over 45 with non-small cell lung cancer. The CDR3 coding sequence is TGTGCCATCAGTGAAACTGGGACTGCTCGTTTGACCCAGTACTTC. Its translation: CAISETGTARLTQYF.